This T cell receptor (beta chain) was recorded in a study of graft-versus-host responses after intestinal transplantation. Study context: After anti-thymocyte globulin induction, recipients took tacrolimus and steroids for roughly three years.

TCRdb's table, derived via immunoSEQ multiplex PCR, lists solely in-frame clones and lacks some. The sample holds about 90,000 clones, approximately 92% seen once. A note on this clone: Its matching antigen is unknown.

V lost 2 bases and J lost 2; bases outside the gene matches: 7. The CDR3 covers 16 residues. Per germline, CDR1 SEHNR and CDR2 FQNEAQ (reference sequence). The sequence came from a human donor who received an intestinal transplant. This chain connects TRBV7-9 to TRBJ2-7, with TRBD1 matching over 9 bases. The sequenced sample was unstimulated CD8+ T cells sorted from spleen or lymph node cells, obtained before intestinal transplant. The CDR3 spells CASSLSGGTGTYEQYF. CDR3 DNA: TGTGCCAGCAGCTTATCAGGCGGGACAGGGACCTACGAGCAGTACTTC.